This TCR beta chain derives from a study of blood T cells in healthy people across ages. Study-level results: Comparison with aged donors showed that long-lived donors had more naive CD4+ cells and higher diversity. Higher naive T cell percentage went strongly together with higher TCR beta diversity. The lack of PBMC sorting stopped any conclusive naive versus antigen-experienced comparison.

Using a J-beta primer mix together with a sample-barcoded 5' primer, a second PCR was run for about 6 to 12 cycles. TCRdb re-analysed the 5' RACE reads in MiXCR, keeping a single row per CDR3 protein. The sample lists 1.2 million to 1.5 million distinct CDR3 sequences, approximately 40% occurring once. Each sample had at least 6 million PBMCs isolated. As concerns this clonotype: The target antigen is unknown.

Unmatched junction bases numbered 13, after V lost 6 bases and J lost 5 bases. Germline assignment: CDR1 DFQATT and CDR2 SNEGSKA (reference sequence). The length of the CDR3 is 15 residues. Material: blood. This chain uses TRBV20-1 with TRBJ2-7; 10 nucleotides align to TRBD1. The sequence was collected from a woman between 18 and 30 years old in good health. This CDR3 is CSARDRGPELNEQYF. The CDR3 DNA sequence: TGCAGTGCCCGGGACAGGGGACCCGAACTTAACGAGCAGTACTTC.